This record looks at one T cell receptor (beta chain) sequence and its context. No antigen is known for it. The sample originates from a study of beta chain features in type 1 diabetes. Points from the study as a whole: There were fewer insertions and more deletions at the VDJ junctions of type 1 diabetes patients. Shorter templates may be favored by PCR, equally so in patients and controls. In every one of the four CD4+ subsets, TCRB CDR3s were moderately but significantly shorter in Type 1 diabetes patients.

Of the isolated RNA, all was reverse transcribed, and so the sequenced material was expressed TCRB transcripts. Here immunoSEQ multiplex PCR was the method, and the copy in TCRdb shows in-frame clones only, minus some. This sample has some 150,000 clones; approximately 9.1% occur once, and the top ten carry roughly 0.72%. This CDR3 has 15 residues. Germline lookup yields CDR1 KGHSH and CDR2 LQKENI. With 0 bases clipped from V and 1 base from J, the junction kept 2 bases outside the gene matches. Sequences were obtained from central memory CD4+ T cells from blood. The clonotype was recovered from a young woman with type 1 diabetes. J is TRBJ2-5 and V is TRBV18, with 7 bases aligning to TRBD1. CDR3 in DNA: TGTGCCAGCTCACCACCGGGACAGTCCCAAGAGACCCAGTACTTC. Translating it yields CASSPPGQSQETQYF.